This TCR beta chain emerged from a study of immune heterogeneity within non-small cell lung tumors. Overall study: Tumor histology was classified as squamous cell carcinoma in a few cases, non-squamous carcinoma in ten to eleven and not otherwise specified in 1. Whole-study results and caveats: There were identical dominant CDR3 beta clonotypes recurring across tumor sites within a patient, together with site-unique high-frequency clones.

By its share, this clonotype is medium-sized. As yet, its antigen is unknown. Germline V CDR1 and CDR2: SGDLS, YYNGEE. The ends were cut back, 3 bases at V and 2 bases at J, with 8 bases in the middle. CDR3 length: 13 amino acids. TCRs were amplified from 450 to 700 ng gDNA of bulk tumor per sample. In surgery, several biopsies were collected from each primary tumor at widely spaced sites. Patients with untreated, newly diagnosed non-small cell lung cancer underwent curative surgery. A multiplex PCR containing 32 V primers and 13 J primers was used to amplify TCR beta CDR3. TCRdb called the multiplex PCR reads again in MiXCR, with one record for every CDR3 protein. The data contain about 5,000 distinct CDR3 sequences, roughly a fifth of them singletons.

Input material: lung tumor tissue. The receptor's source is a man between 60 and 75 years old with non-small cell lung cancer. This chain uses TRBV9 with TRBJ1-2; no definite D call. CDR3 sequence (DNA): TGTGCCAGCAGCGCCGATTTGAACTATGGCTACACCTTC. Its protein product is CASSADLNYGYTF.